These T cell receptor beta chains were read from a single sample in a study of CD4 T cells in relation to SARS-CoV-2 and coronaviruses. Sequenced by immunoSEQ multiplex PCR; TCRdb stores in-frame clones only, minus some. Of approximately 31,000 clones detected, under 80% appear once; the ten largest clones hold 3.4%. These receptors' antigens are unknown. The sequencing input was memory CD4+ T cells from PBMCs, cultured in vitro. Receptor source: an adult with COVID-19. CDR3s include the opening cysteine and the closing phenylalanine or tryptophan. D genes are given only for firm matches. Expanded clones get a size class; other rows say once, few or many, or leave the size out.

CDR3	DNA	size	V	D	J
CASSQDRREVSYEQYF	TGTGCCAGCAGCCAAGATCGGCGGGAGGTCTCCTACGAGCAGTACTTC	once	TRBV14	TRBD2	TRBJ2-7
CASSIPAPSYNEQFF	TGTGCCAGTAGTATTCCTGCGCCCTCCTACAATGAGCAGTTCTTC	once	TRBV19	NA	TRBJ2-1
CASSLGGQTDTQYF	TGCGCCAGCAGCTTGGGGGGACAAACAGATACGCAGTATTTT	once	TRBV5-1	NA	TRBJ2-3
CATIVGGGIEQFF	TGTGCTACCATAGTTGGGGGAGGTATTGAGCAGTTCTTC	NA	TRBV28	NA	TRBJ2-1
CASSRTHHRVGETQYF	TGTGCCAGCAGTCGCACCCACCACAGGGTTGGGGAGACCCAGTACTTC	NA	TRBV6-6	NA	TRBJ2-5
CASSELAGGNEQFF	TGTGCCAGCTCAGAGCTAGCGGGAGGCAATGAGCAGTTCTTC	NA	TRBV18	TRBD2	TRBJ2-1
CASSPLSGGTYEQYF	TGTGCCAGCAGTCCCCTCAGCGGGGGGACTTACGAGCAGTACTTC	NA	TRBV2	TRBD2	TRBJ2-7
CATSDLYLTDTQYF	TGTGCCACCAGTGATTTGTACCTCACAGATACGCAGTATTTT	NA	TRBV24-1	NA	TRBJ2-3
CASSQGDRAREQYF	TGCGCCAGCAGCCAAGGTGATAGGGCTAGGGAGCAGTACTTC	NA	TRBV4-3	NA	TRBJ2-7
CASSLTEGGSPLHF	TGTGCCAGCAGCTTAACGGAGGGGGGATCACCCCTCCACTTT	NA	TRBV7-9	NA	TRBJ1-6
CASSSRDRGSGTF	TGTGCCAGCAGCTCCCGGGACAGGGGATCTGGAACCTTC	NA	TRBV11-2	TRBD1	TRBJ1-2
CASSVGVGGDYGYTF	TGTGCCAGCAGCGTAGGGGTAGGGGGAGACTATGGCTACACCTTC	NA	TRBV9	NA	TRBJ1-2
CASLNRGRATGGNQPQHF	TGTGCCAGCTTAAACCGGGGGCGGGCTACAGGGGGCAATCAGCCCCAGCATTTT	NA	TRBV28	TRBD1	TRBJ1-5
CATSRDPLGGKKTQYF	TGTGCCACCAGCAGAGATCCTTTGGGCGGGAAAAAGACCCAGTACTTC	few	TRBV15	NA	TRBJ2-5
CASSEGGGPYEQYF	TGTGCCAGCAGTGAGGGCGGGGGCCCCTACGAGCAGTACTTC	NA	TRBV6-1	NA	TRBJ2-7
CASTWGTGYNEQFF	TGCGCCAGCACCTGGGGGACGGGGTACAATGAGCAGTTCTTC	NA	TRBV10-2	NA	TRBJ2-1
CASRRGSSYEQYF	TGTGCCAGCAGGAGAGGGAGCTCCTACGAGCAGTACTTC	NA	TRBV6-5	NA	TRBJ2-7
CASSLAEREFFLGNNEQFF	TGTGCCAGCAGCTTGGCTGAGCGGGAGTTCTTCTTGGGGAACAATGAGCAGTTCTTC	NA	TRBV7-9	TRBD2	TRBJ2-1
CASREIGTGIYEQYF	TGTGCCAGCAGGGAGATCGGGACAGGGATCTACGAGCAGTACTTC	NA	TRBV28	TRBD1	TRBJ2-7
CASSLDPADQETQYF	TGCGCCAGCAGCTTGGATCCGGCCGACCAAGAGACCCAGTACTTC	NA	TRBV5-1	NA	TRBJ2-5
CASSFSILTGTTGELFF	TGTGCCAGCAGTTTCTCTATCTTGACAGGGACCACCGGGGAGCTGTTTTTT	NA	TRBV28	TRBD1	TRBJ2-2
CASSQGGLAVNTGELFF	TGTGCCAGCAGCCAAGGAGGACTAGCGGTGAACACCGGGGAGCTGTTTTTT	NA	TRBV3-1/TRBV3-2	TRBD2	TRBJ2-2
CASSLRLLGIGQPQHF	TGTGCCAGCAGTTTAAGGCTGTTGGGGATAGGGCAGCCCCAGCATTTT	few	TRBV28	NA	TRBJ1-5
CASSRQQFSYEQYF	TGTGCCAGCAGCCGCCAACAGTTCTCCTACGAGCAGTACTTC	NA	TRBV5-6	NA	TRBJ2-7
CASSPTGTLTGANVLTF	TGTGCCAGCAGCCCAACAGGGACCCTTACTGGGGCCAACGTCCTGACTTTC	NA	TRBV7-3	NA	TRBJ2-6
CASSLVQLNTEAFF	TGTGCCAGCAGTTTAGTACAGCTAAACACTGAAGCTTTCTTT	NA	TRBV28	NA	TRBJ1-1
CASYRRGPSSYNEQFF	TGTGCCAGTTACAGAAGGGGGCCCTCCTCCTACAATGAGCAGTTCTTC	once	TRBV19	TRBD1	TRBJ2-1
CASSINRATYEQYF	TGTGCCAGCAGTATAAACCGGGCAACCTACGAGCAGTACTTC	NA	TRBV6-5	NA	TRBJ2-7